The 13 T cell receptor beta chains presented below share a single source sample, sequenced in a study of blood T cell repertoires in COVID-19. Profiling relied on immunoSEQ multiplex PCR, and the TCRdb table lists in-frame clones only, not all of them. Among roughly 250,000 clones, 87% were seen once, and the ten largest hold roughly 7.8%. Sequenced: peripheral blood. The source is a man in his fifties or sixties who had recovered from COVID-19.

CDR3 sequence reads: CASAMGQGTYSYEQYF. The CDR3 DNA follows: TGTGCTAGTGCCATGGGGCAGGGGACCTACTCCTACGAGCAGTACTTC. The chain employs TRBV12-5 and TRBJ2-7; a possible D gene is TRBD1 (6 bases). Germline values: CDR1 LGHNT, CDR2 FRNRAP. V was trimmed by 7 bases and J by 0 bases, leaving 19 bases between them. This CDR3 is built from 16 residues.

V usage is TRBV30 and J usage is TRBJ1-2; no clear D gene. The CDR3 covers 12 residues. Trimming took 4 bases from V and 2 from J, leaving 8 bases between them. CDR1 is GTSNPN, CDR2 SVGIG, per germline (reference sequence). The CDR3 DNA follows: TGTGCCTGGAAGGAGCCAAACTATGGCTACACCTTC. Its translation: CAWKEPNYGYTF.

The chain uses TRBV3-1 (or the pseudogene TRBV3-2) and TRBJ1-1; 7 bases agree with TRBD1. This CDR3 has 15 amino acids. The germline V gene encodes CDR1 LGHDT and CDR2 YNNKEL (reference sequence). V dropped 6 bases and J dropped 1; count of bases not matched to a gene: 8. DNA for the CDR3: TGTGCCAGCAGTGGATACGGGACAGAGAACACTGAAGCTTTCTTT. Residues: CASSGYGTENTEAFF.

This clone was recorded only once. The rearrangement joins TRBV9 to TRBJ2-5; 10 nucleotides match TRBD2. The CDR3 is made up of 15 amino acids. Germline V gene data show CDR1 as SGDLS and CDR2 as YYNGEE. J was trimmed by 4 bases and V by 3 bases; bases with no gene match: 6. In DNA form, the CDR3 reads TGTGCCAGCAGCGCCAGCGGGGGGGCAACAGAGACCCAGTACTTC. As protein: CASSASGGATETQYF.

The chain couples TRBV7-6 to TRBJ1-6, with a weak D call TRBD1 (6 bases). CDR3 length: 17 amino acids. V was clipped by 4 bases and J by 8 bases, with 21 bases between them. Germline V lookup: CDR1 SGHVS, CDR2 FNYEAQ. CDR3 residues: CASSSLNGGARYSPLHF. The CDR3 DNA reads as TGTGCCAGCAGCTCACTGAACGGGGGGGCCCGATATTCACCCCTCCACTTT.

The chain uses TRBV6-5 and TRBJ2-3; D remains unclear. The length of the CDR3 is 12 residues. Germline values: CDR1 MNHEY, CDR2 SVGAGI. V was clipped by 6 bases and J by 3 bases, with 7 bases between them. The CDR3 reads CASRDTTDTQYF. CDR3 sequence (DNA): TGTGCCAGCAGAGATACTACAGATACGCAGTATTTT.

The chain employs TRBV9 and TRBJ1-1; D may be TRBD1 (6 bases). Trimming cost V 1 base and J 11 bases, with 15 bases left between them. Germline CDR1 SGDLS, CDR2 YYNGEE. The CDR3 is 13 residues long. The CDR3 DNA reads TGTGCCAGCAGCGTAAGCCCTAACAGGGACGCTTTCTTT. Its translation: CASSVSPNRDAFF.

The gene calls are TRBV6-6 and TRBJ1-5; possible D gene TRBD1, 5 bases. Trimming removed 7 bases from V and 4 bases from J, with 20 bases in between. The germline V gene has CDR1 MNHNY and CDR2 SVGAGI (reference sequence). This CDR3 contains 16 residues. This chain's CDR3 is CASIPTSGGRNQPQHF. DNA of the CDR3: TGTGCCAGCATCCCCACTAGCGGGGGTCGGAATCAGCCCCAGCATTTT.

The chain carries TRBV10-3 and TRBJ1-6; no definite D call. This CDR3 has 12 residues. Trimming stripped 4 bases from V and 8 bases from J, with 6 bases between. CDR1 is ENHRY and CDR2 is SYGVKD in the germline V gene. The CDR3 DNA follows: TGTGCCATCAGTGTGGGAGATTCACCCCTCCACTTT. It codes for CAISVGDSPLHF.

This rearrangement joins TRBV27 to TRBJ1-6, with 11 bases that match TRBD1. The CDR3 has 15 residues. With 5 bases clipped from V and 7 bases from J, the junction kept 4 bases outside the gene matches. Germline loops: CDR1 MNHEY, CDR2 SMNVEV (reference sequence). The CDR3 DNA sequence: TGTGCCAGCAGTGCCGGGACAGGGGGGAATTCACCCCTCCACTTT. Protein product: CASSAGTGGNSPLHF.

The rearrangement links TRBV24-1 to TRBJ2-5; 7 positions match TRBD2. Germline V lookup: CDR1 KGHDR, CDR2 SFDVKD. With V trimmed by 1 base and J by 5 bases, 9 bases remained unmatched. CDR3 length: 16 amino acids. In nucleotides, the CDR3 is TGTGCCACCAGTGATTTAGCAGAGGGAGGGCGGGAGACCCAGTACTTC. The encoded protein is CATSDLAEGGRETQYF.

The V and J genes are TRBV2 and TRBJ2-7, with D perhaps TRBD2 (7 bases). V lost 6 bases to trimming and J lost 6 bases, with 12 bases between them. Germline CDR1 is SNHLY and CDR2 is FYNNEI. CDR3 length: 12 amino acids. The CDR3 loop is CASSREGVEQYF. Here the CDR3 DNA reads TGTGCCAGCAGCAGGGAGGGGGTCGAGCAGTACTTC.

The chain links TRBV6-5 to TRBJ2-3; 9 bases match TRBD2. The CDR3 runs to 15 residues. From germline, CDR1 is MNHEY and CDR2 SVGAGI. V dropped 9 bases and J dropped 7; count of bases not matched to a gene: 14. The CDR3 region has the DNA TGTGCCAGAGAAGATTCAGCGGGGGGCCGAAATACGCAGTATTTT. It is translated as CAREDSAGGRNTQYF.